This TCR beta chain was captured in a study of CD8+CD57+ T cells in acquired aplastic anemia. Study background: On average, sorted CD4+ and CD8+ cells gave about 3.1 ug of DNA. Regarding the study as a whole: CD8+ Simpson's diversity in patients was not significantly different from that in controls.

A remark on this clonotype: The target antigen is unknown.

Genomic DNA was employed as the template in profiling TCR beta VDJ and CDR3. TCRdb re-derived calls from the reads in MiXCR, one entry per CDR3 protein. The repertoire holds 150,000 to 180,000 distinct CDR3 sequences, with around half as singletons. In patients chosen for sequencing, flow cytometry had shown CD8+CD57+ cell expansion. The diagnosis in all patients was severe acquired aplastic anemia. No patient had been given any therapy when blood was sampled. CDR3 length: 14 amino acids. V shed 4 bases and J 5 bases; nucleotides not matched to a gene: 4. Germline CDR1 is KGHDR and CDR2 is SFDVKD. The receptor comes from a human donor with aplastic anemia. Source material: sorted CD4+, CD8+, or CD8+CD57+ T cells (not recorded which) from PBMCs. This chain joins TRBV24-1 and TRBJ2-1; 7 bases agree with TRBD1. Here the CDR3 DNA reads TGTGCCACCAGTGAGACAGGGTCCAACAATGAGCAGTTCTTC. Its protein product is CATSETGSNNEQFF.